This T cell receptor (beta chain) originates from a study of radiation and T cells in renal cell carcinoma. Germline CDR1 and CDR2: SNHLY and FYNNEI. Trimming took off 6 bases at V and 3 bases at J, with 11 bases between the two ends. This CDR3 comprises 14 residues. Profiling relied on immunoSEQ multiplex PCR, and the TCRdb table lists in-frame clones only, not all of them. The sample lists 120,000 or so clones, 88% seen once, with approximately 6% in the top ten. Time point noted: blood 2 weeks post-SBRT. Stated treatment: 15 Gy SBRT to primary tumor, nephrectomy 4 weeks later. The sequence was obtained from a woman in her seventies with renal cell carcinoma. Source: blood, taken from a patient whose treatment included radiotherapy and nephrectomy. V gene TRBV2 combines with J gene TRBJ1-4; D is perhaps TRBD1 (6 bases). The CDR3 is CASRQGGANEKLFF. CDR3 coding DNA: TGTGCCAGCAGGCAAGGGGGAGCTAATGAAAAACTGTTTTTT. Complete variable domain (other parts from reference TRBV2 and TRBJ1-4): EPEVTQTPSHQVTQMGQEVILRCVPISNHLYFYWYRQILGQKVEFLVSFYNNEISEKSEIFDDQFSVERPDGSNFTLKIRSTKLEDSAMYFCASRQGGANEKLFFGSGTQLSVL.